The TCR beta chain under discussion was sequenced for a study of Ad26.COV2.S vaccination and SARS-CoV-2 variants. Looking at the study overall: In the COV1001 trial, the donor was in the Ad26.COV2.S arm.

Germline trimming cut 2 bases from V and 2 bases from J; bases unmatched to any gene: 4. The CDR3 consists of 15 residues. Germline CDR1 is KGHSH and CDR2 is LQKENI. This clone was picked up one time. The antigen is not known. Findings and limits, study-wide: Considerable breadth of spike-specific CD8+ and CD4+ T cell responses has reportedly been documented following vaccination. Quantification of TCR breadth and depth may have yielded underestimates of total T cell responses.

Treatment: about 20 received Ad26.COV2.S at low or high dose, single or two shots; about 5 received placebo; per-sample allocation not given. Day 63 after the first vaccine or placebo injection was the time point for sampling. Based in Boston, the donor was an adult of 18-55 years. The repertoire was sequenced with immunoSEQ multiplex PCR; TCRdb's copy has only in-frame clones and lacks some. The sample lists 300,000 to 450,000 clones, roughly 85% occurring once. The chain carries TRBV18 and TRBJ1-2; TRBD1 agrees at 8 bases. The receptor was isolated from a person aged 18-60 years who received the Ad26.COV2.S COVID-19 vaccine or a placebo. Sequenced material: peripheral blood, taken in a trial of Ad26.COV2.S vaccine versus placebo. CDR3 residues: CASSPTGQGNYGYTF. The CDR3, as DNA: TGTGCCAGCTCACCAACTGGACAGGGAAACTATGGCTACACCTTC.